This TCR beta chain was captured in a study of T-cell memory formation after mild COVID-19 (dated by TCRdb to the early 2020s). Background for the entire study: Most TCR sequence clusters were specific to one of the two donors. T-cell clones expanding and contracting after mild COVID-19 in two donors were tracked by longitudinal TCRalpha and TCRbeta repertoire sequencing. The cohort comprised two young, previously healthy adult volunteers, one female and one male. Study-level results and caveats: The second-wave clones that peaked on day 37 were not confirmed to be SARS-CoV-2 specific. Contracting CD4+ clones turned up mainly in the CM and EM memory subsets, whereas EMRA was where CD8+ clones were enriched. Only a couple of mild cases were covered by the study, and larger cohorts that include severe cases with pre-infection samples were considered necessary. The detection of some responding clones in pre-infection memory suggests that pre-existing cross-reactive memory T cells joined the SARS-CoV-2 response. From day 15 to 85, contracting clones showed balanced CD4/CD8 phenotypes, whereas a second wave of clones that expanded from day 15 to 37 leaned towards CD4+.

Ficoll-Paque density gradient centrifugation was used to isolate PBMCs. Sequencing instrument: Illumina NovaSeq 6000. Using 5'RACE with constant-segment primers, TCRalpha and TCRbeta cDNA libraries were constructed, with sample barcodes and unique molecular identifiers added in the process. Trizol reagent was used to extract RNA from every sample. Amplification of the libraries took two PCR steps, and the second step added a second sample barcode plus Illumina TruSeq adapters. The libraries were sequenced on an Illumina NovaSeq using 2 x 150 bp paired-end reads. The study's own analysis went as follows. The reads were demultiplexed and collapsed into UMI-guided consensus sequences using migec v1.2.7. Using mixcr v2.1.11, UMI consensuses were aligned to TRA and TRB V and J templates and then assembled into clonotypes. A clonotype was counted as expanded or contracted only when both edgeR and NoisET called the clonotype significant, with the noise models trained on biological replicates. For edgeR calls, the thresholds were a false discovery rate-adjusted p below 0.01 and a log2 fold-change of 1. As an exploratory analysis of dynamics, PCA with hierarchical clustering was applied to max-normalized trajectories of the 1000 most abundant clonotypes. Separately sequenced CD4+ and CD8+ repertoires were used to assign a CD4 or CD8 phenotype to each responding clone. TCRdb took the public reads, trimmed them with fastp at Q25, ran MiXCR for clone calling and kept in-frame beta chains. Every CDR3 protein is listed once, alongside the most common genes and DNA of its rows. The V and J calls, along with clone size, are taken from TCRdb and not from the paper's own processing. Recorded for this sample are 300,000 to 350,000 distinct CDR3 sequences; roughly an eighth of them occurred a single time. The biggest ten clones account for 21% of the sample.

The junction carries 8 bases between V and J, which are trimmed by 5 bases and 3 bases respectively. Via the germline V gene, CDR1 is SGHDT and CDR2 YYEEEE. Counted from cysteine to phenylalanine, this CDR3 has 13 amino acids. Of all the DNA, just the CDR3 is kept, 39 bases in frame from base 1. Worth noting for this clonotype: Its target antigen remains unknown. This could be a read error, since a much larger clone is one nucleotide away.

Recombination connected TRBV5-6 to TRBJ2-2, with the D gene not clear enough to name. The sequence came from a man aged 18 to 29 who had mild COVID-19 (a few samples of this study predate the infection). The sample titles of this study are shuffled in the database, so cell type and time point are left out; the donor was told from shared clones. Sequences were obtained from PBMCs or a T cell subset sorted from them (not recorded which). The CDR3 reads CASSYSYTGELFF. In nucleotide form, the sequence is TGTGCCAGCAGTTACTCTTACACCGGGGAGCTGTTTTTT.